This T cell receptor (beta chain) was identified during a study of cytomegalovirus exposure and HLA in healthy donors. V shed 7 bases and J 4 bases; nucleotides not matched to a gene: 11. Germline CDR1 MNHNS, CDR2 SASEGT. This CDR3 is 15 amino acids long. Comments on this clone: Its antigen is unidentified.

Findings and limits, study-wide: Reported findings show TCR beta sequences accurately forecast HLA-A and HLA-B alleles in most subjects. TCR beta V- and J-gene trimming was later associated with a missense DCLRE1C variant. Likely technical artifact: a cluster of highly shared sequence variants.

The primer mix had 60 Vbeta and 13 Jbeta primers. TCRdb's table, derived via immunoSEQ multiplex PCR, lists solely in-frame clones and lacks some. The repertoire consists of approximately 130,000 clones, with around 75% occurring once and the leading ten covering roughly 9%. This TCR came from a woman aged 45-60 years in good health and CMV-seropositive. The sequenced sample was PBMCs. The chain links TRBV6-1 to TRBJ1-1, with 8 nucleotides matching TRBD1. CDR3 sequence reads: CASIPGGRVSTEAFF. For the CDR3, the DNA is TGTGCCAGCATCCCAGGGGGCAGGGTCAGCACTGAAGCTTTCTTT.